This T cell receptor beta chain originates from a study of cytotoxic CD8 clonotypes in ibrutinib-treated CLL. On the study more broadly: After median roughly 68 months, about 14 stayed in remission, approximately twelve progressed; responses about 24 partial, 2 complete. Across samples, productive templates numbered roughly 230,000 and productive rearrangements reached 75,000 to 100,000 on average. Overall study findings and caveats: At baseline, clonality was higher than in age-matched healthy donors and correlated with CD8+ counts.

Around 2.2 micrograms of genomic DNA came from cryopreserved PBMCs for TCR beta libraries. CDR1 is SGHAT, CDR2 FQNNGV, per germline. The CDR3 is 16 residues long. Trimming pared 2 bases from V and 3 bases from J, leaving 13 bases between. As for this clone: The antigen remains unidentified.

Sequencing was performed with immunoSEQ multiplex PCR; in TCRdb, only in-frame clones are kept and a portion is missing. The sample holds fewer than 50,000 clones, around 53% seen once. The receptor was derived from a human donor with chronic lymphocytic leukemia. Specimen: PBMCs, collected after 12 months of ibrutinib treatment. J is TRBJ2-2 and V is TRBV11-2; TRBD1 is a possible D gene (6 bases). CDR3 DNA sequence: TGTGCCAGCAGCTTACGGGAAGGGGGATACACCGGGGAGCTGTTTTTT. Translated, it gives CASSLREGGYTGELFF.